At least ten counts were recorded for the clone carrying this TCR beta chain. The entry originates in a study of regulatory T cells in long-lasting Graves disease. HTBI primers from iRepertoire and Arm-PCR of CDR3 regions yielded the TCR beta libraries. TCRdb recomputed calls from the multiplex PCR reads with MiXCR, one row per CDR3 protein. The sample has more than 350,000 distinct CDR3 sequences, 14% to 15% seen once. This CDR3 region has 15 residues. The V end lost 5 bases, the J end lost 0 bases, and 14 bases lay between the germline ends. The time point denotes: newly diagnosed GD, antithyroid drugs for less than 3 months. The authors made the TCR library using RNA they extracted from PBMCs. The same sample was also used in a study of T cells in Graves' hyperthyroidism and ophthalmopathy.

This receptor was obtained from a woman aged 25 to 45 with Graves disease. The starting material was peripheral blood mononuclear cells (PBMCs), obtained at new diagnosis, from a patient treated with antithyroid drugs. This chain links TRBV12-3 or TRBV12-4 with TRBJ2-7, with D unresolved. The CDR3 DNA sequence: TGTGCCAGCAGTACTCTCTCAATTAGCTCCTACGAGCAGTACTTC. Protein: CASSTLSISSYEQYF.